This is a list of T cell receptor beta chains from one sample in a study of PD-1 blockade in mismatch repair-deficient tumors. Sequencing was performed with immunoSEQ multiplex PCR; in TCRdb, only in-frame clones are kept and a portion is missing. The top ten clones hold around 3.5% of a sample with around 50,000 clones, more than 65% of them seen once. The sample was PBMCs, taken before pembrolizumab treatment. These receptors were collected from an adult with mismatch repair-deficient cancer. Each CDR3 is given with its conserved first and last residue. D genes are given only for firm matches. Clone size is given for some rows only: seen once, a few or many times, or a class if the clone is expanded.

TRBV14	-	TRBJ2-3	-	TGTGCCAGCAGCCGACGGGCTCAAGGGGCAGATACGCAGTATTTT	CASSRRAQGADTQYF
TRBV5-6	-	TRBJ2-5	-	TGTGCCAGCAGCGGGGCCCAGAAGGGAGAGACCCAGTACTTC	CASSGAQKGETQYF
TRBV12-5	TRBD2	TRBJ2-3	-	TGTGCTAGTGTCGTAGCGGGAGCGCTGGGCGCCACAGATACGCAGTATTTT	CASVVAGALGATDTQYF
TRBV7-3	-	TRBJ2-1	-	TGTGCCAGCAGCCCGATAGGAGCTATTACGGATGAGCAGTTCTTC	CASSPIGAITDEQFF
TRBV6-5	-	TRBJ2-7	-	TGTGCCAGCAGTTACGGAACCGGGATTGTCTACGAGCAGTACTTC	CASSYGTGIVYEQYF
TRBV4-1	TRBD2	TRBJ2-2	-	TGCGCCAGCAGCCCCACTAGCGGGAGGGGCACCGGGGAGCTGTTTTTT	CASSPTSGRGTGELFF
TRBV29-1	-	TRBJ2-7	-	TGCAGCGTGGGTCGGGGGTACGAGCAGTACTTC	CSVGRGYEQYF
TRBV27	-	TRBJ1-5	-	TGTGCCAGCGGGTGGAGCAATCAGCCCCAGCATTTT	CASGWSNQPQHF
TRBV4-1	TRBD2	TRBJ2-2	-	TGCGCCAGCAGCCGTTTACTAGCGGGAGGAAACACCGGGGAGCTGTTTTTT	CASSRLLAGGNTGELFF
TRBV28	-	TRBJ1-4	-	TGTGCCAGCAGTTCTTTGGGGTTAACTAATGAAAAACTGTTTTTT	CASSSLGLTNEKLFF
TRBV7-9	-	TRBJ2-7	-	TGTGCCAGCAGCCCCGGGGGTAGCGGCTCCTACGAGCAGTACTTC	CASSPGGSGSYEQYF
TRBV7-9	-	TRBJ2-2	-	TGTGCCAGCAGCCGGCGGGAGCTGTTTTTT	CASSRRELFF
TRBV27	-	TRBJ2-4	-	TGTGCCAGCAAGTTTAAGCAGTATAAAAACATTCAGTACTTC	CASKFKQYKNIQYF
TRBV27	-	TRBJ1-2	-	TGTGCCAGCAGTTCGGGGGGTTATAAGTCCTTC	CASSSGGYKSF
TRBV27	TRBD1	TRBJ2-7	-	TGTGCCAGCAGTTGGGGGACAGGGGCCGAGCAGTACTTC	CASSWGTGAEQYF
TRBV11-2	-	TRBJ1-2	-	TGTGCCAGCAGCCCCGGGGAGGGAGGATTGGGCTACACCTTC	CASSPGEGGLGYTF
TRBV5-1	-	TRBJ2-7	-	TGCGCCAGCAGCTGGTCCGGGACGGACTACGAGCAGTACTTC	CASSWSGTDYEQYF
TRBV30	TRBD1	TRBJ1-1	-	TGTGCCTGGAGCGATGGGACAGGAGTTACTGAAGCTTTCTTT	CAWSDGTGVTEAFF
TRBV7-2	-	TRBJ1-1	-	TGTGCCAGCAGCTTCAACCTGAACACTGAAGCTTTCTTT	CASSFNLNTEAFF
TRBV7-9	TRBD2	TRBJ2-1	few	TGTGCCAGCAGCTTAGTTCTAGCGGGAGGTGAGCAGTTCTTC	CASSLVLAGGEQFF
TRBV11-3	TRBD2	TRBJ2-5	-	TGTGCCAGCAGGTTAGCGGGAGGAGAGACCCAGTACTTC	CASRLAGGETQYF
TRBV29-1	-	TRBJ2-2	few	TGCAGCGCCTCGTACTTCTCCACCGGGGAGCTGTTTTTT	CSASYFSTGELFF
TRBV20-1	-	TRBJ2-1	-	TGCAGTGCTAGAGCTAGCGAGATGCAGTTCTTC	CSARASEMQFF
TRBV6-5	-	TRBJ2-1	-	TGTGCCAGCAGTTACAGGGGCTCCTACAATGAGCAGTTCTTC	CASSYRGSYNEQFF
TRBV10-3	-	TRBJ2-3	-	TGTGCCATCAGTGAGGAGGCAGGGGTCTCAGATACGCAGTATTTT	CAISEEAGVSDTQYF
TRBV6-5	-	TRBJ2-7	few	TGTGCCAGCAGTTCTCGAACTACCTACGAGCAGTACTTC	CASSSRTTYEQYF
TRBV5-1	-	TRBJ2-1	-	TGCGCCAGCAGCTCGGGGTCCTCCTACAATGAGCAGTTCTTC	CASSSGSSYNEQFF
TRBV6-5	-	TRBJ2-3	few	TGTGCCAGCAGTTACGGGCAGGGGCCCCTCGATACGCAGTATTTT	CASSYGQGPLDTQYF
TRBV5-1	-	TRBJ2-5	-	TGCGCCAGCAGCTTGGATGTCGGTCCAGGGGTAGAGACCCAGTACTTC	CASSLDVGPGVETQYF
TRBV7-2	TRBD2	TRBJ2-3	-	TGTGCCAGCAGCTCGAGCGGGACTACGCAGTATTTT	CASSSSGTTQYF
TRBV7-2	-	TRBJ2-2	-	TGTGCCAGCAGTCCCCCGACACCCATGGGCACCGGGGAGCTGTTTTTT	CASSPPTPMGTGELFF
TRBV15	-	TRBJ2-7	medium-sized	TGTGCCACCAGCAGAGAAGATACGGGAGCCCCCTCCTACGAGCAGTACTTC	CATSREDTGAPSYEQYF
TRBV21-1	-	TRBJ1-4	-	TGTGCCAGCAGCAAATTAGAGAAGGGGGCATATGAAAAACTGTTTTTT	CASSKLEKGAYEKLFF
TRBV6-5	TRBD1	TRBJ1-2	-	TGTGCCAGCAGTCCAACGGGACAGAATATCTATGGCTACACCTTC	CASSPTGQNIYGYTF
TRBV5-1	TRBD2	TRBJ2-5	-	TGCGCCAGCAGTGAGGCTAGCGGGGGTCCGGAGACCCAGTACTTC	CASSEASGGPETQYF
TRBV27	TRBD1	TRBJ2-7	-	TGTGCCAGCAGTACCTTCGGACAGGGGGGCGAGCAGTACTTC	CASSTFGQGGEQYF
TRBV2	TRBD1	TRBJ2-1	-	TGTGCCAGCAGTCCGCAAGTCGGGACAGGGTTATACAATGAGCAGTTCTTC	CASSPQVGTGLYNEQFF
TRBV19	-	TRBJ2-6	once	TGTGCCAGTAGTATAGGACGGAACTCTGGGGCCAACGTCCTGACTTTC	CASSIGRNSGANVLTF
TRBV6-5	-	TRBJ2-7	-	TGTGCCAGCAGTCCGTCGATCTGGTCTCCCTACGAGCAGTACTTC	CASSPSIWSPYEQYF
TRBV27	-	TRBJ1-2	-	TGTGCCAGCAGTCGGGGAGGTGATGGCTACACCTTC	CASSRGGDGYTF
TRBV6-5	-	TRBJ2-3	-	TGTGCCAGCAGTTACGCAGGGGACTCTAGCACAGATACGCAGTATTTT	CASSYAGDSSTDTQYF
TRBV27	TRBD2	TRBJ2-1	-	TGTGCCAGCAAGACTAGCGGGACTCTTGAGCAGTTCTTC	CASKTSGTLEQFF
TRBV7-2	-	TRBJ2-1	-	TGTGCCAGCAGTTCGGGCGGGACAAACAATGAGCAGTTCTTC	CASSSGGTNNEQFF
TRBV19	-	TRBJ1-2	-	TGTGCCAGTAGTATGAGGGGATTCTATGGCTACACCTTC	CASSMRGFYGYTF
TRBV11-2	TRBD2	TRBJ2-3	-	TGTGCCAGCAGCTTAGAAGTTGTGCGGGAGATATGGGATACGCAGTATTTT	CASSLEVVREIWDTQYF
TRBV7-6	-	TRBJ2-1	-	TGTGCCAGCAGCGACCGACAGGAGCAGTTCTTC	CASSDRQEQFF
TRBV19	TRBD2	TRBJ2-1	-	TGTGCCAGTAGTTTGTCTAGCGGGAGCAATGAGCAGTTCTTC	CASSLSSGSNEQFF
TRBV7-9	-	TRBJ2-7	-	TGTGCCAGCAGCTTTGGGAAGGGCCAGGCCTACGAGCAGTACTTC	CASSFGKGQAYEQYF
TRBV9	-	TRBJ1-5	medium-sized	TGTGCCAGCAGCACCGGTCCCCAGGGCAATCAGCCCCAGCATTTT	CASSTGPQGNQPQHF
TRBV9	-	TRBJ2-7	-	TGTGCCAGCAGCCCTGCATCTTCGGCCTACGAGCAGTACTTC	CASSPASSAYEQYF
TRBV5-4	-	TRBJ1-5	-	TGTGCCAGCAGCTTTCTAGATCAGCCCCAGCATTTT	CASSFLDQPQHF
TRBV7-2	-	TRBJ1-2	once	TGTGCCAGCAGCTTAGGAAGGACCTATGGCTACACCTTC	CASSLGRTYGYTF
TRBV30	-	TRBJ1-5	-	TGTGCCTGGGGGGACGGGCGCAATCAGCCCCAGCATTTT	CAWGDGRNQPQHF
TRBV2	-	TRBJ2-3	-	TGTGCCAGCAGTGAGAAGACAAGCACCTGGGGTAGCACAGATACGCAGTATTTT	CASSEKTSTWGSTDTQYF
TRBV6-5	TRBD2	TRBJ2-7	-	TGTGCCAGCAGTCCTCCCGGGAGGGGGGACTACGAGCAGTACTTC	CASSPPGRGDYEQYF
TRBV28	-	TRBJ1-1	-	TGTGCCAGCAGTTTAAGGTCCGTGAACACTGAAGCTTTCTTT	CASSLRSVNTEAFF
TRBV5-1	-	TRBJ2-3	-	TGCGCCAGCAGCTTCGGGGAAAGCACAGATACGCAGTATTTT	CASSFGESTDTQYF
TRBV6-6	-	TRBJ1-1	-	TGTGCCAGCAGTTACGATTGGAGGAAGAACACTGAAGCTTTCTTT	CASSYDWRKNTEAFF